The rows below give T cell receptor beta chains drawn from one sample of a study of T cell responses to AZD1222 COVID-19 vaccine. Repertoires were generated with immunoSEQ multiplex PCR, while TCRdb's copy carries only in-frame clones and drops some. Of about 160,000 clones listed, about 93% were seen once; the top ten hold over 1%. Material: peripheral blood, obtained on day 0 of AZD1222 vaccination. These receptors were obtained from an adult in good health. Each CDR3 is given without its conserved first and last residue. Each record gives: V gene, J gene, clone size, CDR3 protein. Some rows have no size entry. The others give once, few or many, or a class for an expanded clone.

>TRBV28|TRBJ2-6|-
ASFGTGGAAQGANVLT
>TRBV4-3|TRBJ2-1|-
ASSQGYSEQFFVEQF
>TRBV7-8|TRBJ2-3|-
ASSYLRLAGRDTQY
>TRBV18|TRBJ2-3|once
ASSPRGVTSTDTQY
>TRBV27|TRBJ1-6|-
ASSPSMSGNSPLH
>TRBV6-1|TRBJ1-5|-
ASSEGQHSNQPQH
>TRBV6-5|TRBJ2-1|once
ASSYSPYNEQF
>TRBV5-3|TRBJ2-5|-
ARSLAMGQGIKTQETQY
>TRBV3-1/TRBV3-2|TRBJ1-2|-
ASSQISDYGYT
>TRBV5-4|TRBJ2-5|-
ASSLDRHYEETQY
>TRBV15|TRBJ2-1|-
ATRTSGLALDEQF
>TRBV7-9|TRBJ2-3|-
ASSLSLAGGDTDTQY
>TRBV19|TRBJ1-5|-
ASSIAAGQVSWQPQH
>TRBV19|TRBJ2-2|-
ASSIWPGNTGELF
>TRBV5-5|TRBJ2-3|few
ASGLRLSTDTQY
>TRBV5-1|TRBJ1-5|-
ASSSQGHSNQPQH
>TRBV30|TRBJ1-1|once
AWSAGGEAF
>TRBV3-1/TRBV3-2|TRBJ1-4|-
ASSAGTYNEKLF
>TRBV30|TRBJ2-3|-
AWSVWGGSTDTQY
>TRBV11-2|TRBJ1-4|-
ASSTRRRSEKLF
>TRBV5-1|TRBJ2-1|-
ASSSTLSNEQF
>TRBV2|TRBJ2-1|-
ASRPSSAGNEQF